This T cell receptor beta chain was found in a study of beta chain features in type 1 diabetes. The overall study: Cells sorted and examined across all samples totaled 85 million to 130 million. Study-level points and caveats: More deletions and fewer insertions at VDJ junctions were seen in type 1 diabetes patients. In every one of the four CD4+ subsets, TCRB CDR3s were moderately but significantly shorter in Type 1 diabetes patients.

Germline V gene data show CDR1 as MDHEN and CDR2 as SYDVKM. The CDR3 totals 11 residues. Trimming removed 10 bases from V and 2 bases from J; junction bases left unmatched: 2. Turning to this clone: What it binds is not known.

Since all of the isolated RNA was reverse transcribed, expressed TCRB transcripts were what got sequenced. Some clones are missing from TCRdb's copy, which holds only in-frame ones; the method was immunoSEQ multiplex PCR. The sample has roughly 50,000 clones, under 55% seen once. V is TRBV28 and J is TRBJ2-7; TRBD2 matches at 7 bases. Material for sequencing was Tregs from blood. The TCR sequence derives from a man aged 25-40 years with type 1 diabetes. The CDR3 DNA follows: TGTGCCACCGGGACTACCTACGAGCAGTACTTC. Protein product: CATGTTYEQYF.